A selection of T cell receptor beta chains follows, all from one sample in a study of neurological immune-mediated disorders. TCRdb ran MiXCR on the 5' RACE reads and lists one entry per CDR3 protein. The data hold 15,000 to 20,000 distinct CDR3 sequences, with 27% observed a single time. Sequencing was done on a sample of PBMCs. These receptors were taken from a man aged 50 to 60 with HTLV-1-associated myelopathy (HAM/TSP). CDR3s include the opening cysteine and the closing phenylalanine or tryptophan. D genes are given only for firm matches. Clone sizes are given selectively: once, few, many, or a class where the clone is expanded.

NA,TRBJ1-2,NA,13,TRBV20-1,CSAPGTFGSGYTF,TGCAGTGCACCCGGGACGTTTGGGAGTGGCTACACCTTC
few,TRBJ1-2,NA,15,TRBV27,CASTQIGALNYGYTF,TGTGCCAGCACCCAAATAGGGGCTTTGAACTATGGCTACACCTTC
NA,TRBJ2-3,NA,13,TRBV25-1,CASSDWDTDTQYF,TGTGCCAGCAGTGATTGGGATACAGATACGCAGTATTTT
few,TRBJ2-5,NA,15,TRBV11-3,CASSQPPSGVETQYF,TGTGCCAGCAGCCAGCCCCCCTCAGGGGTAGAGACCCAGTACTTC
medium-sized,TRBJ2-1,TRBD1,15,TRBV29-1,CSVEHGTGAYNEQFF,TGCAGCGTTGAACACGGGACAGGGGCCTACAATGAGCAGTTCTTC
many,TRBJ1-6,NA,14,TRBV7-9,CASSFGRDNSPLHF,TGTGCCAGCAGCTTTGGCAGGGATAATTCACCCCTCCACTTT
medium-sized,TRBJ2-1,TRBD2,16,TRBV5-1,CASSLGGLAEYNEQFF,TGCGCCAGCAGCTTGGGGGGACTAGCAGAGTACAATGAGCAGTTCTTC
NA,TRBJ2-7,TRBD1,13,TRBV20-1,CSARTGGTYEQYF,TGCAGTGCTCGGACAGGGGGGACCTACGAGCAGTACTTC
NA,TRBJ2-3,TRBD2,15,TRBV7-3,CASSPGTIRTDTQYF,TGTGCCAGCAGCCCCGGGACTATACGCACAGATACGCAGTATTTT
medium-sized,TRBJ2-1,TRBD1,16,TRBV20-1,CSARDLGQGAYNEQFF,TGCAGTGCTAGAGACTTGGGACAGGGGGCATACAATGAGCAGTTCTTC
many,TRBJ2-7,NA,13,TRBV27,CASSRTAFYEQYF,TGTGCCAGCAGCCGGACAGCTTTCTACGAGCAGTACTTC
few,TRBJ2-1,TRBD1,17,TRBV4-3,CASSQDKVGTGVNEQFF,TGCGCCAGCAGCCAAGATAAGGTGGGGACAGGCGTCAATGAGCAGTTCTTC
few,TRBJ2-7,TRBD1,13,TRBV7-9,CASSLQGAYEQYF,TGTGCCAGCAGCTTGCAGGGGGCCTACGAGCAGTACTTC
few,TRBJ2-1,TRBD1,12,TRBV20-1,CSASDRGNEQFF,TGCAGTGCTAGCGACAGGGGGAATGAGCAGTTCTTC
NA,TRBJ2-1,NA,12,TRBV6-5,CASSYQGREQFF,TGTGCCAGCAGTTACCAGGGACGAGAGCAGTTCTTC
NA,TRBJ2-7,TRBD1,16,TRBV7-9,CASSLLGGQGAHEQYF,TGTGCCAGCAGCTTATTAGGAGGACAGGGAGCGCACGAGCAGTACTTC
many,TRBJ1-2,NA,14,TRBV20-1,CSARVLLDSYGYTF,TGCAGTGCTAGAGTATTACTGGACAGCTATGGCTACACCTTC
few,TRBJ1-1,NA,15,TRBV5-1,CASSLVGGSGTEAFF,TGCGCCAGCAGCTTGGTGGGGGGAAGCGGCACTGAAGCTTTCTTT
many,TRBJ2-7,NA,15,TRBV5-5,CASKRGVSEGYEQYF,TGTGCCAGCAAGCGAGGCGTCTCGGAGGGTTATGAGCAGTACTTC
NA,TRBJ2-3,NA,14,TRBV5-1,CASSLDREADTQYF,TGCGCCAGCAGCTTGGACAGGGAAGCAGATACGCAGTATTTT
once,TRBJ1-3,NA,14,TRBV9,CASSVKWAGNTIYF,TGTGCCAGCAGCGTAAAGTGGGCTGGAAACACCATATATTTT
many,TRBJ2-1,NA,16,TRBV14,CASSQPGARERNEQFF,TGTGCCAGCAGCCAACCGGGGGCGAGGGAGCGCAATGAGCAGTTCTTC
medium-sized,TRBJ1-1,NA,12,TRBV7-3,CASSFLGTEAFF,TGTGCCAGCAGCTTTTTGGGCACTGAAGCTTTCTTT
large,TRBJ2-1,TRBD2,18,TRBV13,CASSFEAGALSSYNEQFF,TGTGCCAGCAGCTTCGAAGCGGGAGCCCTCAGCTCCTACAATGAGCAGTTCTTC
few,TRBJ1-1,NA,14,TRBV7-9,CASSLQGSETEAFF,TGTGCCAGCAGCTTACAAGGGTCGGAAACTGAAGCTTTCTTT
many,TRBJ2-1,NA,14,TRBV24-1,CATRDSSSYNEQFF,TGTGCCACCAGGGACAGTAGCTCCTACAATGAGCAGTTCTTC
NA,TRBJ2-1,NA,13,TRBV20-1,CSARRDTYNEQFF,TGCAGTGCTAGACGGGACACTTACAATGAGCAGTTCTTC
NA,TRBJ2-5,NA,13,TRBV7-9,CASSTPSQETQYF,TGTGCCAGCAGCACCCCCAGTCAAGAGACCCAGTACTTC
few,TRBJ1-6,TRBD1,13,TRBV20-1,CSAVTGGSSPLHF,TGCAGTGCCGTGACAGGGGGCAGTTCACCCCTCCACTTT
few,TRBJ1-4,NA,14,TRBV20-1,CSARPATGLEKLFF,TGCAGTGCTAGACCGGCGACGGGGCTTGAAAAACTGTTTTTT
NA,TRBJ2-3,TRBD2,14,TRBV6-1,CASKGSGGTDTQYF,TGTGCCAGCAAAGGTAGCGGGGGAACAGATACGCAGTATTTT
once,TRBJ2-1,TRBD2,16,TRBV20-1,CSARVFLTSGGNEQFF,TGCAGTGCTAGAGTCTTTTTGACTAGCGGGGGCAATGAGCAGTTCTTC
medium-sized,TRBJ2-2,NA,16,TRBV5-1,CASSLSKGYNTGELFF,TGCGCCAGCAGCTTGAGTAAGGGATATAACACCGGGGAGCTGTTTTTT
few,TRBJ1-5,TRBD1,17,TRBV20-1,CSASLVFGTGNRQPQHF,TGCAGTGCTAGTCTCGTATTCGGGACAGGTAATCGTCAGCCCCAGCATTTT
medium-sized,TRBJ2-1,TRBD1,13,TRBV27,CASGQGAFNEQFF,TGTGCCAGCGGGCAGGGGGCGTTTAATGAGCAGTTCTTC
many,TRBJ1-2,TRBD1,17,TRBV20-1,CSARDGTGAASGYGYTF,TGCAGTGCTCGGGATGGGACAGGGGCCGCCTCGGGCTATGGCTACACCTTC
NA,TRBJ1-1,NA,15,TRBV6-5,CASSSPRTAKTEAFF,TGTGCCAGCAGTTCCCCCCGGACAGCAAAGACTGAAGCTTTCTTT
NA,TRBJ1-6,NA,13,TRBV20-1,CSALQGLNSPLHF,TGCAGTGCTTTACAGGGTCTGAATTCACCCCTCCACTTT
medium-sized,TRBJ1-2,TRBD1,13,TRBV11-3,CASSLGTGYGYTF,TGTGCCAGCAGCCTAGGGACAGGGTATGGCTACACCTTC
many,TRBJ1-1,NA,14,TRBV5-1,CASSLLGTDTEAFF,TGCGCCAGCAGCTTGCTCGGGACGGACACTGAAGCTTTCTTT